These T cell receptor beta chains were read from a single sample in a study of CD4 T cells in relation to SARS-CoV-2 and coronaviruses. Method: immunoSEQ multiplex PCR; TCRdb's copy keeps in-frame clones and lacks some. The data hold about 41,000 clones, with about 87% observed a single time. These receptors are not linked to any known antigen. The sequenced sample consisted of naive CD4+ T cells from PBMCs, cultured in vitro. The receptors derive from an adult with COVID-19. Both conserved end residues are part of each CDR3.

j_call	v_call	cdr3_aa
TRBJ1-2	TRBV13	CASSLRTDPIVYGYTF
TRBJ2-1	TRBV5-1	CASSLLAGVNNEQFF
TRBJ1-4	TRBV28	CASSLYWQGNEKLFF
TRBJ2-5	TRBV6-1	CASSETTQETQYF
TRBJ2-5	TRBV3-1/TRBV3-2	CASSQRGEETQYF
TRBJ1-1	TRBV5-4	CASSPQENTEAFF
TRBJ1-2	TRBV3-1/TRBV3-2	CASSLQGRGYTF
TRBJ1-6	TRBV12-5	CASGLVSGDRANSPLHF
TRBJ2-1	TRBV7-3	CASSLGTSGYAHEQFF
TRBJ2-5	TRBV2	CASSVLEAETQYF
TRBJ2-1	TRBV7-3	CASSSNTGTSGTYNEQFF
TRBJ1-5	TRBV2	CASSRHGYSNQPQHF
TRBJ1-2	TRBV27	CASSSRQGGNYGYTF
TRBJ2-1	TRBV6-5	CASSYGLAGVNEQFF
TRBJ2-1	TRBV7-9	CASMVGAYNEQFF
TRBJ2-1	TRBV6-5	CASTEDGRVYNEQFF
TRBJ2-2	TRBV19	CASREDRGVNTGELFF